A single sample is the source of the 27 T cell receptor beta chains below, sequenced in a study of blood T cell repertoires in COVID-19. Produced via immunoSEQ multiplex PCR; TCRdb's table is partial and in-frame only. The sample yields a few hundred thousand clones, approximately 83% seen once. The specimen sequenced was peripheral blood. Receptors were obtained from an elderly man with acute or convalescent COVID-19.

The DNA for the CDR3 is TGCGCCAGCACCTACGGCGGCCTCGGAGGTGAGCAGTTCTTC. Its protein product is CASTYGGLGGEQFF. The V call is TRBV5-1, the J call TRBJ2-1; D might be TRBD2 (5 bases). The CDR3 spans 14 residues. Germline-derived CDR1 and CDR2 are SGHRS and YFSETQ. V was shortened by 6 bases and J by 9 bases, with 19 bases between the two germline ends.

The chain combines TRBV18 with TRBJ2-3; weak D call: TRBD2 (5 bases). CDR1 is KGHSH and CDR2 is LQKENI in the germline V gene. The V end was cut by 0 bases, the J end by 3 bases, with 13 bases between. The CDR3 consists of 16 residues. The CDR3: CASSPPGLWRTDTQYF. CDR3 sequence (DNA): TGTGCCAGCTCACCACCAGGGCTATGGAGGACAGATACGCAGTATTTT.

This chain uses TRBV6-5 with TRBJ2-4, with a possible D match to TRBD2 (6 bases). The CDR3 contains 13 residues. Trimming cost V 4 bases and J 13 bases, with 17 bases left between them. Germline V gene data show CDR1 as MNHEY and CDR2 as SVGAGI. CDR3 nucleotide sequence: TGTGCCAGCAGTTGGGGTTCTCTCGGGGGACAGTACTTC. It specifies CASSWGSLGGQYF.

This clone was found a few times. The chain uses TRBV5-1 and TRBJ2-7, with a possible D match to TRBD2 (6 bases). The ends were cut back, 3 bases at V and 6 bases at J, with 19 bases in the middle. Germline V gives CDR1 SGHRS, CDR2 YFSETQ. This CDR3 has 15 amino acids. CDR3 region: CASSYQGREEGEQYF. Written as DNA, the CDR3 is TGCGCCAGCAGCTACCAAGGGCGGGAAGAGGGCGAGCAGTACTTC.

The rearrangement uses TRBV30 and TRBJ2-6; D is undetermined. This CDR3 spans 16 amino acids. V lost 0 bases and J lost 3, with 12 bases in between. Per the germline V gene, CDR1 is GTSNPN and CDR2 is SVGIG (reference sequence). The CDR3 DNA sequence: TGTGCCTGGAGTGTAGCCAGCGTGCGTGGGGCCAACGTCCTGACTTTC. Amino acid sequence: CAWSVASVRGANVLTF.

Regarding this clone: One end of the junction is discordant with germline, which a read error may explain. The chain couples TRBV27 to TRBJ2-7; tentative D call: TRBD2 (5 bases). The CDR3 is made up of 17 amino acids. Germline values: CDR1 MNHEY, CDR2 SMNVEV (reference sequence). The CDR3 loop is CASSLSIALTGAYEQYF. CDR3 sequence (DNA): TGTGCCAGCAGCTTATCGATAGCCCTAACCGGGGCCTACGAGCAGTACTTC.

The rearrangement joins TRBV6-5 to TRBJ1-2; TRBD1 matches at 9 bases. V was clipped by 6 bases and J by 4 bases; unmatched bases: 9. Germline assignment: CDR1 MNHEY and CDR2 SVGAGI. The CDR3 has 15 residues. CDR3 nucleotide sequence: TGTGCCAGCAGGAAGGACAGGGGAAATAGCTATGGCTACACCTTC. Translated: CASRKDRGNSYGYTF.

A single count supports this clone. The chain has TRBV28 and TRBJ2-4, with 8 bases matching TRBD1. Losses at the gene ends were 3 bases for V and 6 bases for J; bases not matched to a gene: 7. Per the germline V gene, CDR1 is MDHEN and CDR2 is SYDVKM. The CDR3 extends over 15 amino acids. CDR3 amino acids: CASSLPGTGSNIQYF. As DNA, the CDR3 is TGTGCCAGCAGTTTGCCCGGGACAGGCTCAAACATTCAGTACTTC.

The chain has TRBV4-1 and TRBJ2-4, with D possibly matching TRBD1 (6 bases). V was cut by 2 bases and J by 0 bases, with 14 bases left in between. The V gene's germline CDR1 is MGHRA and CDR2 YSYEKL. The CDR3 runs 17 residues. CDR3 sequence reads: CASSQPTGPGAKNIQYF. The CDR3 DNA sequence: TGCGCCAGCAGCCAACCTACAGGGCCGGGAGCCAAAAACATTCAGTACTTC.

J is TRBJ2-3 and V is TRBV28; no definite D call. V was trimmed by 2 bases and J by 6 bases, leaving 15 bases between them. The germline V gene has CDR1 MDHEN and CDR2 SYDVKM. The CDR3 loop spans 15 amino acids. CDR3 sequence (DNA): TGTGCCAGCAGTTTAAGGTCAGGCTCCCTTGATACGCAGTATTTT. As protein: CASSLRSGSLDTQYF.

The rearrangement links TRBV19 to TRBJ1-5; 10 nucleotides align to TRBD1. The CDR3 is 16 amino acids. V gave up 6 bases and J gave up 5 bases; unmatched junction bases: 10. CDR1 LNHDA and CDR2 SQIVND come from the germline V gene (reference sequence). The CDR3 loop reads CASSLPRGQGHQPQHF. The DNA of the CDR3 is TGTGCCAGTAGCCTACCAAGGGGACAGGGGCATCAGCCCCAGCATTTT.

The V gene is TRBV18, the J gene TRBJ1-4; TRBD1 is a possible D gene (5 bases). The CDR3 runs 16 residues. The V end lost 2 bases, the J end lost 8 bases, and 18 bases lay between the germline ends. The germline gives CDR1 KGHSH, CDR2 LQKENI. The CDR3 is CASSPDLGQGGEKLFF. In nucleotides, the CDR3 is TGTGCCAGCTCACCAGACCTTGGGCAGGGTGGAGAAAAACTGTTTTTT. The variable domain in full, completed from reference TRBV18 and TRBJ1-4, reads NAGVMQNPRHLVRRRGQEARLRCSPMKGHSHVYWYRQLPEEGLKFMVYLQKENIIDESGMPKERFSAEFPKEGPSILRIQQVVRGDSAAYFCASSPDLGQGGEKLFFGSGTQLSVL.

The chain joins TRBV5-1 to TRBJ1-5; 11 positions match TRBD1. The V gene end was trimmed by 3 bases and the J gene end by 5 bases; junction bases not matched to a gene: 4. This CDR3 comprises 15 residues. Looked up from germline, CDR1 is SGHRS and CDR2 is YFSETQ. For the CDR3, the DNA is TGCGCCAGCAGCTGGACAGGGGGCAAAGATCAGCCCCAGCATTTT. This sequence encodes CASSWTGGKDQPQHF.

The chain carries TRBV10-3 and TRBJ1-3, with 9 bases aligning to TRBD1. V lost 4 bases to trimming and J lost 3 bases; unmatched junction nucleotides: 4. The germline CDR1 and CDR2 sequences are ENHRY and SYGVKD. CDR3 length equals 15 residues. The CDR3 nucleotides are TGTGCCATCAGTGCGGGACAGGGATTTGGAAACACCATATATTTT. It encodes CAISAGQGFGNTIYF.

The CDR3 DNA follows: TGTGCCACCAGTGGGACTCAACCCGACGAGCAGTACTTC. Its protein product is CATSGTQPDEQYF. This chain connects TRBV24-1 to TRBJ2-7; weak D call: TRBD2 (5 bases). Trimming pared 5 bases from V and 5 bases from J, leaving 12 bases between. There are 13 residues in the CDR3. CDR1 and CDR2 from the germline V gene are KGHDR and SFDVKD.

This clone turned up a few times. This sequence joins TRBV9 and TRBJ1-2; maybe TRBD1 (6 bases). V lost 2 bases, J lost 2 bases, and 10 bases lay in between. The germline V gene encodes CDR1 SGDLS and CDR2 YYNGEE. The CDR3 has 14 residues. CDR3 in DNA: TGTGCCAGCAGCGTGACCGGGACAAACTATGGCTACACCTTC. It codes for CASSVTGTNYGYTF. Full variable domain (outside the CDR3, taken from reference TRBV9 and TRBJ1-2): DSGVTQTPKHLITATGQRVTLRCSPRSGDLSVYWYQQSLDQGLQFLIQYYNGEERAKGNILERFSAQQFPDLHSELNLSSLELGDSALYFCASSVTGTNYGYTFGSGTRLTVV.

The chain has TRBV4-1 and TRBJ1-5; D is unresolved. Per the germline V gene, CDR1 is MGHRA and CDR2 is YSYEKL. CDR3 length: 16 residues. V gave up 3 bases and J gave up 1 base, with 13 bases separating them. The CDR3 region is CASSQASQFSNQPQHF. CDR3 DNA sequence: TGCGCCAGCAGCCAGGCAAGTCAGTTCAGCAATCAGCCCCAGCATTTT.

The chain recombines TRBV2 with TRBJ2-1, with 9 positions matching TRBD1. Germline V gene data show CDR1 as SNHLY and CDR2 as FYNNEI. V lost 4 bases and J lost 6; bases outside the gene matches: 7. There are 15 residues in the CDR3. The CDR3 loop is CASSARDRVGNEQFF. The CDR3 region has the DNA TGTGCCAGCAGTGCCCGGGACAGGGTCGGCAATGAGCAGTTCTTC.

The rearrangement uses TRBV2 and TRBJ1-2, with a weak D call TRBD1 (6 bases). The germline V gene has CDR1 SNHLY and CDR2 FYNNEI. The CDR3 is 12 residues long. Deletions cut 7 bases from V and 5 bases from J, with 11 bases between. The CDR3 sequence is CASTSGDYGYTF. Here the CDR3 DNA reads TGTGCCAGCACCTCAGGGGATTATGGCTACACCTTC.

There are a few counts of this clone. This chain connects TRBV5-4 to TRBJ1-1; 8 bases match TRBD1. V lost 0 bases, J lost 5 bases, and 12 bases stayed unmatched. The CDR3 contains 17 residues. The germline gives CDR1 SGHNT, CDR2 YYREEE (reference sequence). CDR3: CASSLGTGSVGTTEAFF. The CDR3 nucleotides read TGTGCCAGCAGCTTGGGGACAGGGTCAGTGGGAACAACTGAAGCTTTCTTT.

V is TRBV6-5 and J is TRBJ2-3; 7 nucleotides match TRBD2. This CDR3 contains 16 residues. V dropped 2 bases and J dropped 3; count of bases not matched to a gene: 8. The germline V gene has CDR1 MNHEY and CDR2 SVGAGI. The CDR3 region is CASSYGAGATTDTQYF. The CDR3 DNA follows: TGTGCCAGCAGTTACGGCGCGGGAGCCACGACAGATACGCAGTATTTT.

The V and J genes are TRBV30 and TRBJ2-2, with 7 bases matching TRBD1. CDR1 is GTSNPN and CDR2 is SVGIG in the germline V gene (reference sequence). The CDR3 contains 14 residues. Trimming at V came to 1 base and at J to 7 bases, leaving 6 bases not matched to a gene. DNA of the CDR3: TGTGCCTGGAGTGCTTTCAGGGGGATCGGGGAGCTGTTTTTT. Encoded protein: CAWSAFRGIGELFF.

V usage is TRBV24-1 and J usage is TRBJ2-3, with 8 nucleotides matching TRBD1. J was trimmed by 4 bases and V by 8 bases; bases with no gene match: 4. The CDR3 sequence is 13 residues long. Germline-derived CDR1 and CDR2 are KGHDR and SFDVKD. CDR3 nucleotides: TGTGCCACCACCGACAGGGGCGCAGATACGCAGTATTTT. As protein: CATTDRGADTQYF.

The V call is TRBV5-1, the J call TRBJ2-1, with 8 bases identical to TRBD2. The trim removed 1 base at V and 6 bases at J, leaving 6 bases unmatched. The germline gives CDR1 SGHRS, CDR2 YFSETQ. There are 15 residues in the CDR3. CDR3: CASSLTSRGVNEQFF. The CDR3 DNA sequence: TGCGCCAGCAGCTTGACTTCGCGGGGGGTCAATGAGCAGTTCTTC.

The J gene is TRBJ2-7, the V gene TRBV5-4, with 9 bases fitting TRBD1. Trimming at V came to 4 bases and at J to 5 bases, leaving 4 bases not matched to a gene. Germline V gene data show CDR1 as SGHNT and CDR2 as YYREEE (reference sequence). There are 13 residues in the CDR3. Here the CDR3 reads CASSPGTGNEQYF. The CDR3 nucleotides are TGTGCCAGCAGCCCCGGGACAGGGAACGAGCAGTACTTC.

The sample holds many counts of this clone. The chain is built from TRBV4-1 and TRBJ1-5; D unresolved. The CDR3 is made up of 16 amino acids. Trimming shortened V by 2 bases and J by 0 bases, and 11 bases separated the two germline ends. The germline gives CDR1 MGHRA, CDR2 YSYEKL. CDR3 sequence: CASSQSASYSNQPQHF. The CDR3 DNA reads TGCGCCAGCAGCCAATCCGCCAGTTATAGCAATCAGCCCCAGCATTTT.

J is TRBJ1-2 and V is TRBV3-1 (or the pseudogene TRBV3-2); 7 nucleotides line up with TRBD1. CDR3 length: 13 residues. Trimming at V came to 4 bases and at J to 8 bases, leaving 7 bases not matched to a gene. Germline V gives CDR1 LGHDT, CDR2 YNNKEL (reference sequence). This chain's CDR3 is CASSPDRASGYTF. The CDR3 DNA is TGTGCCAGCAGCCCTGACAGGGCCAGCGGCTACACCTTC.